This T cell receptor beta chain came from a study of cytomegalovirus exposure and HLA in healthy donors. The CDR3 runs 16 residues. With 4 bases clipped from V and 7 bases from J, the junction kept 7 bases outside the gene matches. CDR1 and CDR2 (germline): SGDLS, YYNGEE. PCR used 60 Vbeta primers and 13 Jbeta primers. Assay used: immunoSEQ multiplex PCR; TCRdb lists only in-frame clones, some missing. The sample contains about 140,000 clones, 79% of which appear only once. Sample: PBMCs. This sequence joins TRBV9 and TRBJ2-5; TRBD2 agrees at 16 bases. The TCR was taken from a man younger than 30 in good health and CMV-seronegative. The CDR3 protein is CASSLGTSGGAGTQYF. Here the CDR3 DNA reads TGTGCCAGCAGCTTGGGGACTAGCGGGGGGGCCGGGACCCAGTACTTC.